These 23 T cell receptor beta chains originate from one sample sequenced in a study of blood T cells in healthy people across ages. The authors ran a second PCR of about 6 to 11 cycles using a sample-barcoded 5' primer and a J-beta primer mix. TCRdb redid the calling of the 5' RACE reads with MiXCR, one entry per CDR3 protein. The data contain about 670,000 distinct CDR3 sequences, around 41% of them singletons. The sequenced sample consisted of blood. These receptors were collected from a man aged 80 or over in good health.

This clonotype has more than one count but fewer than ten. The chain combines TRBV5-1 with TRBJ1-5, with D hard to call. The V end lost 4 bases, the J end lost 2 bases, and 7 bases lay between the germline ends. The CDR3 contains 13 residues. The germline CDR1 and CDR2 sequences are SGHRS and YFSETQ. The CDR3 protein is CASSAGGNQPQHF. In nucleotides, the CDR3 is TGCGCCAGCAGCGCCGGGGGCAATCAGCCCCAGCATTTT.

The chain combines TRBV12-3 or TRBV12-4 with TRBJ2-3, with unresolved D. V dropped 2 bases and J dropped 0 bases, with 12 bases sitting between them. This CDR3 spans 16 amino acids. The CDR3 protein is CASSLSRTASTDTQYF. The DNA for the CDR3 is TGTGCCAGCAGTTTAAGTCGCACAGCCAGCACAGATACGCAGTATTTT.

This clonotype was counted between two and nine times. The chain uses TRBV7-9 and TRBJ2-5; D may be TRBD1 (6 bases). V was cut by 4 bases and J by 2 bases, with 11 bases left in between. CDR3 size: 14 residues. Germline loops: CDR1 SEHNR, CDR2 FQNEAQ (reference sequence). The CDR3 sequence: CASSSLRGQETQYF. CDR3 nucleotides: TGTGCCAGCAGCTCTTTGAGGGGGCAAGAGACCCAGTACTTC.

The rearrangement uses TRBV7-9 and TRBJ1-1; the D is unclear. Per germline, CDR1 SEHNR and CDR2 FQNEAQ (reference sequence). The length of the CDR3 is 15 residues. With 1 base removed from V and 4 bases from J, the gap between germline ends came to 13 bases. CDR3 residues: CASSLGGSLLTEAFF. The DNA for the CDR3 is TGTGCCAGCAGCTTAGGAGGGTCCCTGCTCACTGAAGCTTTCTTT.

At least ten counts were recorded for this clonotype. This sequence joins TRBV29-1 and TRBJ2-7, with D perhaps TRBD1 (5 bases). Germline-derived CDR1 and CDR2 are SQVTM and ANQGSEA. V was clipped by 4 bases and J by 9 bases, with 19 bases between them. The CDR3 extends over 13 amino acids. The chain's CDR3 is CSVVADSRTGQYF. In DNA form, the CDR3 reads TGCAGCGTTGTAGCTGACAGCCGAACGGGGCAGTACTTC.

This clonotype was seen at least ten times. The V and J genes are TRBV6-2 or TRBV6-3 and TRBJ2-7, with 9 bases aligning to TRBD1. The CDR3 length is 14 residues. The junction had 12 bases not matched to a gene; V was cut back by 9 bases and J by 6 bases. The germline gives CDR1 MNHEY, CDR2 SVGEGT. DNA for the CDR3: TGTGCCAGTACCGGGACAGGGTCTATCGGCGAGCAGTACTTC. Residues: CASTGTGSIGEQYF.

The CDR3 here is CASSLVGEGLGETQYF. The DNA for the CDR3 is TGTGCCAGCAGTTTAGTGGGGGAGGGCCTTGGGGAGACCCAGTACTTC. The genes are TRBV27 and TRBJ2-5; 7 bases are a match to TRBD2. J gave up 5 bases and V 2 bases, and 11 bases lay outside the gene matches. The CDR3 has 16 residues. Looked up from germline, CDR1 is MNHEY and CDR2 is SMNVEV (reference sequence).

Regarding this clonotype: The junction and the germline gene differ at one end; a read error may be behind it. The J gene is TRBJ1-1, the V gene TRBV20-1, with D possibly TRBD1 on 5 matching bases. Germline V gene sequence: CDR1 DFQATT, CDR2 SNEGSKA (reference sequence). The CDR3 is 15 residues long. The CDR3: CSARAGGQGNTEAFF. The CDR3 bases are TGTAGTGCTAGAGCGGGAGGACAAGGGAACACTGAAGCTTTCTTT.

This chain uses TRBV12-5 with TRBJ1-1; possibly TRBD1 for D (5 bases). The CDR3 totals 14 residues. Deletions cut 1 base from V and 4 bases from J, with 10 bases between. The V gene's germline CDR1 is LGHNT and CDR2 FRNRAP. The CDR3, as DNA: TGTGCTAGTGGTTTGGCAACGAGGGGCACTGAAGCTTTCTTT. As protein: CASGLATRGTEAFF.

On this clonotype itself: This may be a read error: a much more frequent sequence differs by one nucleotide. DNA for the CDR3: TGTGCCATCCGGACGGAGGTGACTAGACGAAATACGCAGTATTTT. This gives the protein CAIRTEVTRRNTQYF. J is TRBJ2-3 and V is TRBV12-3 or TRBV12-4, with D possibly being TRBD2 (6 bases). CDR3 size: 15 residues. V lost 10 bases and J lost 7, with 24 bases in between.

This clonotype came up many times. The V and J genes are TRBV29-1 and TRBJ2-5; 8 positions agree with TRBD1. CDR1 and CDR2 from the germline V gene are SQVTM and ANQGSEA. The V segment lost 4 bases and the J segment 4 bases; nucleotides outside the gene matches: 14. The length of the CDR3 is 16 residues. CDR3 sequence reads: CSVVGTAGQGVETQYF. DNA of the CDR3: TGCAGCGTTGTGGGGACGGCTGGACAGGGTGTAGAGACCCAGTACTTC. The full variable domain, completed using reference TRBV29-1 and TRBJ2-5, is SAVISQKPSRDICQRGTSLTIQCQVDSQVTMMFWYRQQPGQSLTLIATANQGSEATYESGFVIDKFPISRPNLTFSTLTVSNMSPEDSSIYLCSVVGTAGQGVETQYFGPGTRLLVL.

The V and J genes are TRBV6-2 or TRBV6-3 and TRBJ1-2; unclear D gene. The CDR3 spans 12 residues. Trimming shortened V by 10 bases and J by 7 bases, and 16 bases separated the two germline ends. Looked up from germline, CDR1 is MNHEY and CDR2 is SVGEGT. The CDR3 DNA is TGTGCCACCGGAGGGTCCGGCGGTGGCTACACCTTC. This encodes CATGGSGGGYTF.

The rearrangement uses TRBV4-1 and TRBJ1-5, with a weak D call TRBD1 (6 bases). Germline V gene data show CDR1 as MGHRA and CDR2 as YSYEKL. Deletions cut 1 base from V and 5 bases from J, with 6 bases between. The CDR3 contains 13 residues. The CDR3 protein is CASSQGTDQPQHF. In DNA form, the CDR3 reads TGCGCCAGCAGCCAAGGGACAGATCAGCCCCAGCATTTT.

This clonotype was counted many times. The V call is TRBV29-1, the J call TRBJ2-1; 7 bases fit TRBD2. Trimming removed 7 bases from V and 0 bases from J; junction bases left unmatched: 3. The CDR3 runs 13 residues. From germline, CDR1 is SQVTM and CDR2 ANQGSEA. CDR3 bases: TGCAGCGCGGGGGGAAGCTCCTACAATGAGCAGTTCTTC. This translates into CSAGGSSYNEQFF.

This clonotype came up a few times. This chain joins TRBV6-2 or TRBV6-3 and TRBJ2-5; a possible D gene is TRBD1 (6 bases). This CDR3 is built from 13 residues. CDR1 and CDR2 from the germline V gene are MNHEY and SVGEGT. V dropped 10 bases and J dropped 5 bases, with 17 bases sitting between them. DNA of the CDR3: TGTGCCACCAAAACAGGGATCGGGGAGACCCAGTACTTC. This codes for CATKTGIGETQYF.

A few counts support this clonotype. The V call is TRBV7-9, the J call TRBJ2-4, with TRBD1 identical over 9 bases. The J call could be wrong; TRBJ2-7 is a better fit for the DNA end. This CDR3 is built from 14 residues. CDR1 SEHNR and CDR2 FQNEAQ come from the germline V gene (reference sequence). CDR3 sequence reads: CASSLGTGVNEQYF. CDR3 bases: TGTGCCAGCAGCTTAGGGACAGGGGTCAACGAGCAGTACTTC.

The chain carries TRBV7-2 and TRBJ2-5; D unclear. Trimming took off 5 bases at V and 5 bases at J, with 21 bases between the two ends. The CDR3 sequence is 16 residues long. Germline V gene sequence: CDR1 SGHTA, CDR2 FQGNSA. This chain's CDR3 is CASSANPPQARETQYF. The CDR3 DNA reads TGTGCCAGCAGCGCCAACCCCCCTCAAGCGAGGGAGACCCAGTACTTC.

The chain employs TRBV9 and TRBJ2-5; 9 bases fit TRBD2. V dropped 3 bases and J dropped 4; count of bases not matched to a gene: 7. Germline-derived CDR1 and CDR2 are SGDLS and YYNGEE. CDR3 length: 15 residues. The CDR3 nucleotides read TGTGCCAGCAGCGCCCGACTAGCGGCCCGAGAGACCCAGTACTTC. It yields the protein CASSARLAARETQYF.

Ten or more counts support this clonotype. This chain links TRBV6-2 or TRBV6-3 with TRBJ2-1; D is possibly TRBD2 (5 bases). CDR3 length equals 11 residues. Germline-derived CDR1 and CDR2 are MNHEY and SVGEGT. Trimming shortened V by 7 bases and J by 8 bases, and 9 bases separated the two germline ends. Here the CDR3 reads CASTRGHEQFF. The CDR3 DNA reads as TGTGCCAGCACCCGGGGTCATGAGCAGTTCTTC.

The chain carries TRBV25-1 and TRBJ2-1; TRBD1 aligns across 8 bases. The CDR3 is 15 residues long. Per germline, CDR1 MGHDK and CDR2 SYGVNS. Trimming at V came to 4 bases and at J to 5 bases, leaving 7 bases not matched to a gene. The CDR3 sequence is CASSVRQGWNNEQFF. CDR3 in DNA: TGTGCCAGCAGTGTGAGACAGGGGTGGAACAATGAGCAGTTCTTC. The whole variable domain, remainder taken from reference TRBV25-1 and TRBJ2-1, is EADIYQTPRYLVIGTGKKITLECSQTMGHDKMYWYQQDPGMELHLIHYSYGVNSTEKGDLSSESTVSRIRTEHFPLTLESARPSHTSQYLCASSVRQGWNNEQFFGPGTRLTVL.

This clonotype turned up a few times. The chain recombines TRBV28 with TRBJ2-1, with D uncertain. Judging by the DNA end, TRBJ2-7 fits better; the J call may be wrong. Germline V gene sequence: CDR1 MDHEN, CDR2 SYDVKM. CDR3 length equals 15 residues. The CDR3 DNA follows: TGTGCCAGCGCTGGCCGATCTGCTTACTACAATGAGCAGTACTTC. Translated, it gives CASAGRSAYYNEQYF.

CDR3 sequence: CASSLEPVSLGYSYEQYF. CDR3 coding DNA: TGTGCCAGCAGCTTAGAACCGGTTTCTTTGGGATACTCCTACGAGCAGTACTTC. This chain joins TRBV7-2 and TRBJ2-7, with D uncertain. Germline V gene sequence: CDR1 SGHTA, CDR2 FQGNSA. There are 18 residues in the CDR3. V was trimmed by 1 base and J by 0 bases, leaving 19 bases between them.

This clonotype has just a few counts. V and J are TRBV7-2 and TRBJ2-5, with 13 bases fitting TRBD2. This CDR3 is built from 15 residues. With 5 bases clipped from V and 5 bases from J, the junction kept 5 bases outside the gene matches. Germline assignment: CDR1 SGHTA and CDR2 FQGNSA. CDR3 loop: CASSRRLAGGETQYF. The CDR3 DNA follows: TGTGCCAGCAGCAGAAGACTAGCGGGAGGCGAGACCCAGTACTTC.